This entry describes one TCR beta chain. Its antigen is as yet unknown. Every bit of the isolated RNA underwent reverse transcription, so sequencing read expressed TCRB transcripts. Clones were sequenced by immunoSEQ multiplex PCR, and TCRdb holds only the in-frame ones, with some missing. The sample includes about 640,000 clones, approximately 13% of them seen just once. The CDR3 extends over 15 amino acids. In germline, CDR1 is MDHEN, CDR2 SYDVKM. V shed 6 bases and J 8 bases; nucleotides not matched to a gene: 12. The data belong to a study of beta chain features in type 1 diabetes. Study observations and caveats: Resolution of whether HLA type affects TCRB rearrangement was not achieved here. In all four CD4+ subsets, TCRB CDR3 length was significantly, moderately reduced in type 1 diabetes. The naive, central memory and Treg TCRB repertoires looked more alike in patients than they did in healthy donors.

Sequencing was performed on naive CD4+ T cells from blood. The chain combines TRBV28 with TRBJ2-1; 8 nucleotides align to TRBD2. This TCR came from a man under 40 with type 1 diabetes. CDR3 residues: CASRNGQRGNHEQFF. In DNA, the CDR3 is TGTGCCAGCAGAAACGGTCAGCGGGGGAACCATGAGCAGTTCTTC.